The rows below give T cell receptor beta chains drawn from one sample of a study of shared clonotypes between healthy human individuals. Method: immunoSEQ multiplex PCR; TCRdb's copy keeps in-frame clones and lacks some. The top ten clones hold 0.1% to 0.15% of a sample with about 2 million clones, 85% to 95% of them seen once. The sample taken for sequencing was naive CD4+ T cells sorted from blood. These receptors were taken from a man aged 18 to 29 in good health. Each CDR3 is given with its conserved first and last residue. Fields, in order: J gene, clone size, V gene, D gene, CDR3 DNA, CDR3 protein. The D gene is left open where the match is weak. Part of the rows lack a size; the others show once, few, many or a class for expanded clones.

J: TRBJ2-7; size: .; V: TRBV9; D: .; DNA: TGTGCCAGCAGCGTCTTCCAGGGCACCGAGCAGTACTTC; CDR3: CASSVFQGTEQYF
J: TRBJ2-1; size: .; V: TRBV18; D: .; DNA: TGTGCCAGCTCACCCCAGGGATACAATGAGCAGTTCTTC; CDR3: CASSPQGYNEQFF
J: TRBJ2-5; size: once; V: TRBV2; D: .; DNA: TGTGCCAGCAAAGCGGTCCAAGAGACCCAGTACTTC; CDR3: CASKAVQETQYF
J: TRBJ1-2; size: .; V: TRBV6-4; D: .; DNA: TGTGCCAGCAGTGCTTCAGGGTCCAATGGCTACACCTTC; CDR3: CASSASGSNGYTF
J: TRBJ2-7; size: .; V: TRBV5-6; D: TRBD2; DNA: TGTGCCAGCAGCTTGGAGTTGCAACTAGCGGTTTCCTACGAGCAGTACTTC; CDR3: CASSLELQLAVSYEQYF
J: TRBJ2-6; size: .; V: TRBV5-4; D: .; DNA: TGTGCCAGCAGCTTGGAGGTGCTGGGAGCTGGGGCCAACGTCCTGACTTTC; CDR3: CASSLEVLGAGANVLTF
J: TRBJ1-2; size: .; V: TRBV7-2; D: .; DNA: TGTGCCAGCAGCAACAAGGCGGTCTGGTGGGGGGCTGGCTACACCTTC; CDR3: CASSNKAVWWGAGYTF
J: TRBJ1-5; size: many; V: TRBV5-6; D: TRBD1; DNA: TGTGCCAGCAGCGCGGCCAGGGGGGCCCAGCCCCAGCATTTT; CDR3: CASSAARGAQPQHF
J: TRBJ1-1; size: .; V: TRBV10-3; D: .; DNA: TGTGCCATCAGTGTTGAACAGTCCAACACTGAAGCTTTCTTT; CDR3: CAISVEQSNTEAFF
J: TRBJ2-3; size: .; V: TRBV10-3; D: .; DNA: TGTGCCATCAGATCACAGGCCCACACAGATACGCAGTATTTT; CDR3: CAIRSQAHTDTQYF
J: TRBJ2-5; size: .; V: TRBV28; D: .; DNA: TGTGCCAGCAGTTTCTCGTCCCTCGCGAAAGAGACCCAGTACTTC; CDR3: CASSFSSLAKETQYF